Shown below are 27 T cell receptor beta chains from a single sample sequenced in a study of blood T cell repertoires in COVID-19. Data came from immunoSEQ multiplex PCR; TCRdb stores just in-frame clones and leaves some out. There are fewer than 150,000 clones in the sample; approximately 89% occur only once, and 3% to 4% lies in the top ten. The sequenced sample consisted of peripheral blood. The receptors shown here come from a woman aged 55-70 years with acute or convalescent COVID-19.

The chain is built from TRBV2 and TRBJ1-2; the D gene is possibly TRBD1 (6 bases). The CDR3 runs to 13 residues. From germline, CDR1 is SNHLY and CDR2 FYNNEI. Trimming left V 5 bases short and J 6 bases short, with 13 bases between. The CDR3 nucleotides read TGTGCCAGCAGTACAGGGACCGCAGATGGCTACACCTTC. It encodes CASSTGTADGYTF. Supplemented by reference TRBV2 and TRBJ1-2, the full variable domain reads EPEVTQTPSHQVTQMGQEVILRCVPISNHLYFYWYRQILGQKVEFLVSFYNNEISEKSEIFDDQFSVERPDGSNFTLKIRSTKLEDSAMYFCASSTGTADGYTFGSGTRLTVV.

With regard to this clone: Relative to the germline gene, one junction end is altered; a read error may explain this. V usage is TRBV15 and J usage is TRBJ1-1; TRBD1 is a possible D gene (5 bases). The CDR3 spans 15 residues. Germline V gives CDR1 LNHNV, CDR2 YYDKDF (reference sequence). CDR3 region: CAISNRQSLNTEAFF. CDR3 nucleotide sequence: TGTGCCATCAGCAATCGACAGTCTCTGAACACTGAAGCTTTCTTT.

The chain recombines TRBV11-3 with TRBJ2-1, with a possible D match to TRBD1 (5 bases). Between the trimmed V and J ends, which lost 2 bases and 6 bases, there was a span of 11 bases. Germline V gene sequence: CDR1 SGHNT, CDR2 YENEEA. This CDR3 has 14 residues. CDR3 nucleotide sequence: TGTGCCAGCAGCTTAAGGTCTAGGGGCAATGAGCAGTTCTTC. Translating it yields CASSLRSRGNEQFF. Complete variable domain (other parts from reference TRBV11-3 and TRBJ2-1): EAGVVQSPRYKIIEKKQPVAFWCNPISGHNTLYWYLQNLGQGPELLIRYENEEAVDDSQLPKDRFSAERLKGVDSTLKIQPAELGDSAVYLCASSLRSRGNEQFFGPGTRLTVL.

The chain couples TRBV5-1 to TRBJ1-4; TRBD1 matches at 7 bases. This CDR3 contains 15 residues. Trimming at V came to 1 base and at J to 8 bases, leaving 8 bases not matched to a gene. Germline V gene data show CDR1 as SGHRS and CDR2 as YFSETQ. The CDR3: CASSLTGVPGEKLFF. As DNA, the CDR3 is TGCGCCAGCAGCTTGACAGGGGTCCCAGGAGAAAAACTGTTTTTT.

The chain joins TRBV6-6 to TRBJ2-7, with 9 positions matching TRBD2. The CDR3 consists of 13 residues. The germline gives CDR1 MNHNY, CDR2 SVGAGI (reference sequence). Unmatched junction bases numbered 3, after V lost 6 bases and J lost 3 bases. The CDR3 sequence is CASSRTSDYEQYF. CDR3 coding DNA: TGTGCCAGCAGCAGGACTAGCGACTACGAGCAGTACTTC.

The genes are TRBV5-1 and TRBJ1-1; no firm D call. The germline V gene has CDR1 SGHRS and CDR2 YFSETQ. The V gene lost 4 bases and the J gene lost 6 bases, with 10 bases spanning the gap. CDR3 length: 12 amino acids. The CDR3 sequence is CASSPPSPEAFF. CDR3 DNA sequence: TGCGCCAGCAGCCCCCCGTCCCCTGAAGCTTTCTTT.

The V gene is TRBV4-2, the J gene TRBJ1-2, with D hard to call. CDR3 length equals 15 residues. Germline-derived CDR1 and CDR2 are LGHNA and YNFKEQ. Trimming took off 1 base at V and 0 bases at J, with 9 bases between the two ends. The DNA of the CDR3 is TGTGCCAGCAGCCAAGGAAGAGGAGCTAACTATGGCTACACCTTC. The encoded protein is CASSQGRGANYGYTF.

The chain uses TRBV6-5 and TRBJ1-4, with D unresolved. V was shortened by 6 bases and J by 7 bases, with 9 bases between the two germline ends. The CDR3 covers 12 residues. Looked up from germline, CDR1 is MNHEY and CDR2 is SVGAGI. The CDR3 DNA sequence: TGTGCCAGCAGGACATTGGGTGAAAAACTGTTTTTT. Translating gives CASRTLGEKLFF.

The chain links TRBV9 to TRBJ1-1; maybe TRBD1 (6 bases). The V end lost 3 bases, the J end lost 6 bases, and 12 bases lay between the germline ends. This CDR3 contains 13 residues. Germline lookup yields CDR1 SGDLS and CDR2 YYNGEE. CDR3 loop: CASSDLQGPEAFF. The CDR3 DNA is TGTGCCAGCAGCGACCTACAGGGCCCTGAAGCTTTCTTT.

The chain is built from TRBV11-3 and TRBJ1-1, with D maybe TRBD1 (5 bases). This CDR3 contains 14 residues. V was pared by 5 bases and J by 0 bases, with 10 bases between. Germline V CDR1 and CDR2: SGHNT, YENEEA. The CDR3 DNA reads as TGTGCCAGCAGCATTGGACAAATGAACACTGAAGCTTTCTTT. This sequence encodes CASSIGQMNTEAFF.

This chain uses TRBV19 with TRBJ2-3, with 7 bases that match TRBD2. The CDR3 totals 15 residues. V shed 5 bases, J shed 0 bases, and the junction held 5 bases outside the gene matches. In germline, CDR1 is LNHDA, CDR2 SQIVND (reference sequence). CDR3 nucleotide sequence: TGTGCCAGTAGTTTCTCTAGCGGTAGCACAGATACGCAGTATTTT. Protein: CASSFSSGSTDTQYF.

J is TRBJ1-2 and V is TRBV7-2; 8 bases are a match to TRBD1. The CDR3 sequence is 14 residues long. J was trimmed by 4 bases and V by 1 base; bases with no gene match: 2. Germline V gene lookup returns CDR1 SGHTA and CDR2 FQGNSA. The CDR3 sequence is CASSLDRGAYGYTF. CDR3 bases: TGTGCCAGCAGCTTAGACAGGGGGGCCTATGGCTACACCTTC.

This clone was seen once. The chain is built from TRBV4-1 and TRBJ2-1, with 9 bases fitting TRBD2. With 0 bases clipped from V and 4 bases from J, the junction kept 7 bases outside the gene matches. The length of the CDR3 is 17 residues. Germline V gene data show CDR1 as MGHRA and CDR2 as YSYEKL. Here the CDR3 DNA reads TGCGCCAGCAGCCAAGAGACCGGGACTAGCAGATACAATGAGCAGTTCTTC. It encodes CASSQETGTSRYNEQFF.

The J gene is TRBJ1-2, the V gene TRBV3-1 (or the pseudogene TRBV3-2), with 7 nucleotides matching TRBD1. The V segment lost 4 bases and the J segment 6 bases; nucleotides outside the gene matches: 2. Germline CDR1 LGHDT, CDR2 YNNKEL (reference sequence). This CDR3 is built from 12 residues. The DNA for the CDR3 is TGTGCCAGCAGCCTGACAGGGAATGGCTACACCTTC. It yields the protein CASSLTGNGYTF.

This chain links TRBV12-3 or TRBV12-4 with TRBJ1-3; D uncertain. V was shortened by 3 bases and J by 12 bases, with 12 bases between the two germline ends. This CDR3 spans 12 amino acids. The CDR3 loop reads CASSFPGSHIYF. CDR3 coding DNA: TGTGCCAGCAGTTTTCCGGGGTCCCACATATATTTT.

This clone has more than one count but fewer than ten. The genes are TRBV7-3 and TRBJ2-1, with 9 bases lining up with TRBD2. V was clipped by 6 bases and J by 4 bases; unmatched bases: 7. Germline CDR1 is SGHTA and CDR2 is FQGTGA. The CDR3 extends over 15 amino acids. The CDR3 DNA reads as TGTGCCAGCAGGCCGACTAGCGGAGCTTACAATGAGCAGTTCTTC. Protein: CASRPTSGAYNEQFF.

V usage is TRBV28 and J usage is TRBJ1-1; 8 positions agree with TRBD1. Germline V gene data show CDR1 as MDHEN and CDR2 as SYDVKM. The V and J ends lost 6 bases and 5 bases, in that order; junction bases with no gene match: 11. CDR3 length equals 15 residues. The CDR3, as DNA: TGTGCCAGCAGGCCTCTAGACAGGGGAGGTACTGAAGCTTTCTTT. Amino acids: CASRPLDRGGTEAFF.

V usage is TRBV2 and J usage is TRBJ1-4, with 11 bases that match TRBD1. V shed 8 bases and J 4 bases; nucleotides not matched to a gene: 3. The V gene's germline CDR1 is SNHLY and CDR2 FYNNEI. The length of the CDR3 is 14 residues. Written as DNA, the CDR3 is TGTGCCAGCGGGGGACAGGGGGGTAATGAAAAACTGTTTTTT. Encoded protein: CASGGQGGNEKLFF.

This clone came up a few times. The chain joins TRBV5-1 to TRBJ2-2; no firm D call. V dropped 6 bases and J dropped 2 bases, with 14 bases sitting between them. Looked up from germline, CDR1 is SGHRS and CDR2 is YFSETQ. CDR3 size: 15 residues. CDR3 DNA sequence: TGCGCCAGCATGAATCTTCAGGCCAACACCGGGGAGCTGTTTTTT. Translation gives CASMNLQANTGELFF.

This clone was observed a handful of times. This chain links TRBV3-1 (or the pseudogene TRBV3-2) with TRBJ1-2; perhaps TRBD1 as D (6 bases). Trimming took 4 bases from V and 3 from J, leaving 15 bases between them. Per germline, CDR1 LGHDT and CDR2 YNNKEL (reference sequence). CDR3 length equals 15 residues. The CDR3 is CASSPRRGTDYGYTF. CDR3 nucleotides: TGTGCCAGCAGCCCACGTAGGGGGACGGACTATGGCTACACCTTC.

V is TRBV27 and J is TRBJ1-6; D perhaps matches TRBD1 (6 bases). Germline CDR1 MNHEY, CDR2 SMNVEV (reference sequence). V was trimmed by 1 base and J by 7 bases, leaving 11 bases between them. The CDR3 is 15 residues long. The CDR3 protein is CASSLLAGANSPLHF. CDR3 DNA: TGTGCCAGCAGTTTATTGGCAGGGGCGAATTCACCCCTCCACTTT.

The chain uses TRBV5-1 and TRBJ2-7; 8 bases align to TRBD2. The CDR3 contains 15 residues. V lost 5 bases, J lost 4 bases, and 11 bases stayed unmatched. CDR1 SGHRS and CDR2 YFSETQ come from the germline V gene. The CDR3 loop is CASRRVISGNYEQYF. The CDR3, as DNA: TGCGCCAGCAGACGAGTTATTAGCGGGAATTACGAGCAGTACTTC.

The V gene is TRBV30, the J gene TRBJ1-5; 8 bases are shared with TRBD1. CDR1 and CDR2 (germline): GTSNPN, SVGIG (reference sequence). The CDR3 is 14 residues long. J lost 2 bases, V lost 0 bases, and 0 bases had no gene match. CDR3 residues: CAWSVQGGNQPQHF. CDR3 DNA: TGTGCCTGGAGTGTACAGGGGGGCAATCAGCCCCAGCATTTT.

The CDR3 region has the DNA TGCGCCAGCAGCCAAACAGGGGTTATCGGCAATCAGCCCCAGCATTTT. Translating it yields CASSQTGVIGNQPQHF. This chain joins TRBV4-1 and TRBJ1-5, with 7 nucleotides matching TRBD1. V shed 2 bases, J shed 2 bases, and the junction held 6 bases outside the gene matches. CDR3 length: 16 amino acids. Per the germline V gene, CDR1 is MGHRA and CDR2 is YSYEKL.

The chain combines TRBV5-1 with TRBJ2-7, with TRBD2 identical over 9 bases. This CDR3 comprises 17 residues. Germline V gene data show CDR1 as SGHRS and CDR2 as YFSETQ. Trimming removed 0 bases from V and 0 bases from J; junction bases left unmatched: 7. CDR3 residues: CASSLAGGGGVSYEQYV. The CDR3 bases are TGCGCCAGCAGCTTGGCCGGTGGCGGGGGGGTCTCCTACGAGCAGTACGTC.

The rearrangement links TRBV5-1 to TRBJ2-6; D gene ambiguous. The CDR3 spans 16 residues. V was trimmed by 0 bases and J by 1 base, leaving 8 bases between them. Looked up from germline, CDR1 is SGHRS and CDR2 is YFSETQ. CDR3 protein: CASSLAPGSGANVLTF. CDR3 sequence (DNA): TGCGCCAGCAGCTTGGCCCCAGGTTCTGGGGCCAACGTCCTGACTTTC.

This clone was observed a few times. The chain links TRBV28 to TRBJ1-1, with 9 bases identical to TRBD1. Unmatched junction bases numbered 4, after V lost 6 bases and J lost 2 bases. The V gene's germline CDR1 is MDHEN and CDR2 SYDVKM. This CDR3 is 14 amino acids long. The CDR3 sequence: CASRPTGGNTEAFF. In DNA form, the CDR3 reads TGTGCCAGCAGACCTACAGGGGGCAACACTGAAGCTTTCTTT.